This T cell receptor beta chain was recorded in a study of T cell changes during pregnancy in multiple sclerosis. The assay was immunoSEQ multiplex PCR, and TCRdb's table has in-frame clones only and misses some. The sample carries 65,000 to 95,000 clones, around 94% recorded once. From germline, CDR1 is SGDLS and CDR2 YYNGEE. Trimming took 3 bases from V and 2 from J, leaving 18 bases between them. The CDR3 extends over 18 amino acids. The sequenced sample was peripheral blood, obtained in the second trimester of pregnancy. The sequence was obtained from a female donor in good health, enrolled as a control in a pregnancy study. The chain has TRBV9 and TRBJ2-6; TRBD1 is a possible D gene (6 bases). In DNA form, the CDR3 reads TGTGCCAGCAGCGCTGCACAGGGTCTAGAGGCTGGGGCCAACGTCCTGACTTTC. This encodes CASSAAQGLEAGANVLTF.